These T cell receptor beta chains were read from a single sample in a study of cytomegalovirus exposure and HLA in healthy donors. Measured with immunoSEQ multiplex PCR; TCRdb has only the in-frame clones, and not every one. The data show more than 150,000 clones, more than 60% seen once. Sequenced material: PBMCs. All receptors come from a man younger than 30 in good health and CMV-seronegative. Each CDR3 is given with its conserved first and last residue.

TRBV6-6	TRBJ1-6	CASSYDRGNSPLHF
TRBV29-1	TRBJ2-1	CSVDGLYNEQFF
TRBV5-1	TRBJ1-2	CASSNPGQSGWYGYTF
TRBV30	TRBJ1-6	CAWTRVDNSPLHF
TRBV7-3	TRBJ2-2	CASSPLGSGELFF
TRBV5-1	TRBJ1-4	CASSLSTGTGDEKLFF
TRBV18	TRBJ1-1	CASSPYAGRNTEAFF
TRBV19	TRBJ2-7	CASIGQGPYEQYF
TRBV13	TRBJ2-3	CASSYLVGGRTDTQYF
TRBV7-2	TRBJ2-7	CASSVIPVVYEQYF
TRBV11-3	TRBJ2-2	CASSPPYTGTTGELFF
TRBV18	TRBJ2-5	CASSPLEETQYF
TRBV9	TRBJ2-7	CASSEAGETYEQYF
TRBV30	TRBJ1-5	CAWSVRRDRASATPYQPQHF
TRBV19	TRBJ1-1	CASSIRTGSVLNTEAFF
TRBV7-2	TRBJ2-7	CASSLGGGASYEQYF
TRBV4-3	TRBJ2-7	CASSQDPGSYEQYF
TRBV6-6	TRBJ2-5	CASSSGGAGETQYF
TRBV30	.	CAWSTMPPGLGLLGSYEQYF
TRBV5-1	TRBJ1-1	CASSLNRRGEAFF
TRBV11-3	TRBJ1-1	CASSWLTRTEAFF
TRBV11-2	TRBJ2-7	CASSFRQGEGEQYF
TRBV5-4	TRBJ2-7	CASSFPGGSFNF
TRBV11-3	TRBJ2-3	CASSLEVGREGLPDTQYF
TRBV5-1	TRBJ1-4	CASSPREREKLFF
TRBV7-2	TRBJ1-4	CASSLAGPNEKLFF
TRBV15	TRBJ2-1	CATSRDYGGTGYNEQFF
TRBV7-9	TRBJ2-3	CASSLARRTSGSTDTQYF
TRBV5-4	TRBJ2-3	CASSLSGGGTDTQYF
TRBV5-4	TRBJ2-1	CASSLGGWEQFF
TRBV4-3	.	CASSQDPGESYEQYF
TRBV30	TRBJ1-1	CAWSLAPGQGREAFF
TRBV4-3	TRBJ2-1	CASSQGGYSGQFF
TRBV7-2	TRBJ2-7	CASSSPGLAGGHLYEQYF
TRBV5-4	TRBJ2-5	CASSLGRETQYF
TRBV30	TRBJ1-1	CAWSRRQTGVTEAFF
TRBV4-2	TRBJ1-2	CASSPNGEIANYGYTF
TRBV6-6	TRBJ2-2	CASSSGPGTNTGELFF
TRBV7-9	TRBJ2-2	CASSLGGKVGELFF
TRBV15	TRBJ1-1	CATSSRGNTEAFF
TRBV15	TRBJ2-1	CATSPYSLAGGIDEQFF
TRBV7-9	TRBJ2-7	CASSIGTSFLEQYF